This TCR beta chain was sequenced in a study of shared clonotypes between healthy human individuals. The overall study: With ages of 18 to 49, the donors were two women and a few men.

This CDR3 has 17 residues. V shed 1 base and J shed 3 bases, with 16 bases lying between them. Germline V gene lookup returns CDR1 SGHDN and CDR2 FVKESK. The assay was run at deep level. TCRdb keeps only in-frame clones here, not all; method: immunoSEQ multiplex PCR. The data show around 1.6 million clones, 95% to 99% seen once. The sample comprised naive CD4+ T cells sorted from blood. Subset reported: CD45RA+ positively selected. The TCR was taken from a man aged 25-40 years in good health. The chain recombines TRBV14 with TRBJ2-1, with TRBD2 as a possible D gene (6 bases). The CDR3 here is CASSQAPRGTVYNEQFF. The CDR3 DNA follows: TGTGCCAGCAGCCAAGCCCCACGGGGGACCGTCTACAATGAGCAGTTCTTC.